These 32 T cell receptor beta chains were all obtained from the same sample, sequenced in a study of post-analysis software for immune sequencing data. Study conclusions and caveats: TRBV5-6, TRBV5-1 and TRBV20-1 belonged to a set of about five TRBV segments that were more frequent in patients than controls.

Prepared TCR beta cDNA libraries contained unique molecular identifiers. MiXCR, run by TCRdb on the PCR reads, gives a single entry per CDR3 protein. The sample records 650,000 to 850,000 distinct CDR3 sequences, about 43% being singletons. Their target antigens are unknown. What was sequenced was blood. The source is a girl under 18 with multiple sclerosis.

This chain joins TRBV29-1 and TRBJ2-5; 7 bases map to TRBD2. This CDR3 comprises 14 residues. The V and J ends lost 1 base and 11 bases, in that order; junction bases with no gene match: 13. Germline V gives CDR1 SQVTM, CDR2 ANQGSEA. This CDR3 reads CSVEGEGRPNEQYF. The CDR3 nucleotides read TGCAGCGTTGAAGGGGAGGGCCGTCCCAATGAGCAGTACTTC.

J is TRBJ2-7 and V is TRBV20-1; D might be TRBD2 (5 bases). CDR1 DFQATT and CDR2 SNEGSKA come from the germline V gene (reference sequence). V was shortened by 5 bases and J by 4 bases, with 15 bases between the two germline ends. This CDR3 comprises 13 residues. The CDR3 DNA sequence: TGCAGTGCTGAGGCGGGTCCTTATTACGAGCAGTACTTC. It translates to CSAEAGPYYEQYF.

The CDR3 DNA follows: TGTGCCAGCAGTGGGCCGGGAAATTCACCCCTCCACTTT. It encodes CASSGPGNSPLHF. J is TRBJ1-6 and V is TRBV27; D unresolved. The CDR3 loop spans 13 amino acids. V lost 5 bases, J lost 7 bases, and 9 bases lay in between. The germline V gene encodes CDR1 MNHEY and CDR2 SMNVEV (reference sequence).

This clonotype was observed a handful of times. One end of the junction is discordant with germline, which a read error may explain. V and J are TRBV9 and TRBJ2-7; no clear D. Germline V gives CDR1 SGDLS, CDR2 YYNGEE. The CDR3 covers 11 residues. The CDR3 protein is CASSAGPELYF. The CDR3 coding sequence is TGTGCCAGCAGCGCCGGACCTGAGCTGTACTTC.

V is TRBV2 and J is TRBJ1-1; D is uncertain. Germline loops: CDR1 SNHLY, CDR2 FYNNEI. CDR3 length: 14 amino acids. Trimming took off 2 bases at V and 0 bases at J, with 7 bases between the two ends. CDR3: CASSESWVNTEAFF. In nucleotides, the CDR3 is TGTGCCAGCAGTGAATCCTGGGTGAACACTGAAGCTTTCTTT. Variable domain in full (rest from reference TRBV2 and TRBJ1-1): EPEVTQTPSHQVTQMGQEVILRCVPISNHLYFYWYRQILGQKVEFLVSFYNNEISEKSEIFDDQFSVERPDGSNFTLKIRSTKLEDSAMYFCASSESWVNTEAFFGQGTRLTVV.

This chain links TRBV7-9 with TRBJ2-6, with a possible D match to TRBD2 (5 bases). This CDR3 spans 16 amino acids. Germline V lookup: CDR1 SEHNR, CDR2 FQNEAQ (reference sequence). The V gene lost 2 bases and the J gene lost 4 bases, with 12 bases spanning the gap. The CDR3 here is CASSLPGLSGANVLTF. Written as DNA, the CDR3 is TGTGCCAGCAGCTTACCGGGGTTGTCCGGGGCCAACGTCCTGACTTTC.

The rearrangement uses TRBV2 and TRBJ1-4; the D gene is possibly TRBD1 (5 bases). Germline CDR1 is SNHLY and CDR2 is FYNNEI. The ends were cut back, 8 bases at V and 0 bases at J, with 7 bases in the middle. This CDR3 contains 13 residues. The CDR3 spells CASLTATNEKLFF. CDR3 DNA sequence: TGTGCCAGCTTGACAGCAACTAATGAAAAACTGTTTTTT.

This clonotype was recorded a few times. This sequence joins TRBV12-3 or TRBV12-4 and TRBJ1-2, with 8 bases identical to TRBD1. Trimming removed 7 bases from V and 4 bases from J; junction bases left unmatched: 17. The CDR3 is made up of 17 amino acids. The CDR3 loop reads CASTGQGFVKPSYGYTF. The CDR3 DNA follows: TGTGCCAGCACCGGACAGGGATTCGTGAAGCCCTCCTATGGCTACACCTTC.

The chain joins TRBV29-1 to TRBJ1-1, with D unclear. Germline lookup yields CDR1 SQVTM and CDR2 ANQGSEA. This CDR3 region has 16 residues. Trimming shortened V by 6 bases and J by 2 bases, and 22 bases separated the two germline ends. CDR3 in DNA: TGCAGCGTGCCTCTCGGGTGGGGTCGGGGAAACACTGAAGCTTTCTTT. Translating gives CSVPLGWGRGNTEAFF. Looking up the rest from reference TRBV29-1 and TRBJ1-1 gives the full variable domain: SAVISQKPSRDICQRGTSLTIQCQVDSQVTMMFWYRQQPGQSLTLIATANQGSEATYESGFVIDKFPISRPNLTFSTLTVSNMSPEDSSIYLCSVPLGWGRGNTEAFFGQGTRLTVV.

This clonotype showed up just a few times. The chain is built from TRBV20-1 and TRBJ2-5; TRBD2 might be the D (7 bases). Trimming pared 6 bases from V and 1 base from J, leaving 18 bases between. This CDR3 comprises 15 residues. CDR1 DFQATT and CDR2 SNEGSKA come from the germline V gene (reference sequence). The CDR3, as DNA: TGCAGTGCCGCGGGGGACACGAAAACCCAAGAGACCCAGTACTTC. Translation: CSAAGDTKTQETQYF.

There are a few counts of this clonotype. V is TRBV20-1 and J is TRBJ2-7; D not certain. The CDR3 has 14 amino acids. Germline CDR1 DFQATT, CDR2 SNEGSKA (reference sequence). V lost 0 bases and J 0 bases, leaving 9 bases between the germline ends. CDR3 nucleotides: TGCAGTGCTAGAGATCGCCCGTCCTCCTACGAGCAGTACTTC. Translation gives CSARDRPSSYEQYF.

This clonotype showed up just a few times. The rearrangement links TRBV29-1 to TRBJ1-2, with 7 nucleotides matching TRBD1. J was trimmed by 4 bases and V by 0 bases; bases with no gene match: 8. Germline CDR1 and CDR2: SQVTM and ANQGSEA. The CDR3 contains 15 residues. The CDR3, as DNA: TGCAGCGTTGAAGATCTAGACAGGGCTGGCTATGGCTACACCTTC. Translating gives CSVEDLDRAGYGYTF.

For this clonotype: The junction departs from the called germline gene at one end, perhaps through a read error. The V gene is TRBV7-9, the J gene TRBJ2-7; D remains ambiguous. CDR1 SEHNR and CDR2 FQNEAQ come from the germline V gene (reference sequence). The CDR3 loop spans 15 amino acids. CDR3 nucleotide sequence: TGTGCCAGCGGCTTTCGCGGCCCCACCCCCTACGAGCAGTACTTC. Its translation is CASGFRGPTPYEQYF.

This clonotype was detected a few times. The V call is TRBV6-4, the J call TRBJ1-2; D unresolved. In germline, CDR1 is MRHNA, CDR2 SNTAGT. Between the trimmed V and J ends, which lost 4 bases and 3 bases, there was a span of 12 bases. CDR3 size: 14 residues. The CDR3 DNA is TGTGCCAGCAGTGCGGGAGCTTCGGACTATGGCTACACCTTC. Protein: CASSAGASDYGYTF.

The chain recombines TRBV5-1 with TRBJ2-7; 7 nucleotides align to TRBD1. CDR3 length: 15 residues. In germline, CDR1 is SGHRS, CDR2 YFSETQ. V shed 4 bases, J shed 5 bases, and the junction held 12 bases outside the gene matches. Here the CDR3 reads CASSPLGTAQDEQYF. CDR3 nucleotides: TGCGCCAGCAGCCCACTAGGGACAGCTCAGGACGAGCAGTACTTC.

This clonotype showed up just a few times. The rearrangement links TRBV15 to TRBJ2-5, with 9 bases matching TRBD1. Germline values: CDR1 LNHNV, CDR2 YYDKDF (reference sequence). There are 18 residues in the CDR3. The trim removed 0 bases at V and 4 bases at J, leaving 12 bases unmatched. The CDR3: CATSRDYGTGTAGETQYF. The CDR3 DNA reads as TGTGCCACCAGCAGAGACTACGGGACAGGGACCGCCGGAGAGACCCAGTACTTC. Full variable domain (outside the CDR3, taken from reference TRBV15 and TRBJ2-5): DAMVIQNPRYQVTQFGKPVTLSCSQTLNHNVMYWYQQKSSQAPKLLFHYYDKDFNNEADTPDNFQSRRPNTSFCFLDIRSPGLGDTAMYLCATSRDYGTGTAGETQYFGPGTRLLVL.

For the CDR3, the DNA is TGTGCCAGCAGTCTCGGACGTTTCCCTAGCGGGAGATCAAGGGATACGCAGTATTTT. As protein: CASSLGRFPSGRSRDTQYF. The chain couples TRBV27 to TRBJ2-3, with TRBD2 matching 10 bases. The CDR3 is 19 residues long. V shed 5 bases and J 6 bases; nucleotides not matched to a gene: 20. The V gene's germline CDR1 is MNHEY and CDR2 SMNVEV (reference sequence).

The rearrangement links TRBV7-9 to TRBJ2-7; D is uncertain. This CDR3 comprises 12 residues. The V end was cut by 3 bases, the J end by 0 bases, with 3 bases between. Germline V lookup: CDR1 SEHNR, CDR2 FQNEAQ (reference sequence). In DNA, the CDR3 is TGTGCCAGCAGCTTCAACTCCTACGAGCAGTACTTC. This codes for CASSFNSYEQYF.

V gene TRBV6-1 combines with J gene TRBJ2-2; D gene uncertain. The germline V gene has CDR1 MNHNS and CDR2 SASEGT. The V and J ends lost 1 base and 3 bases respectively, with 9 bases between them. The CDR3 contains 15 residues. The CDR3 nucleotides are TGTGCCAGCAGTGAAGTGGACCGCTACACCGGGGAGCTGTTTTTT. Translated: CASSEVDRYTGELFF.

This clonotype was seen only a few times. The chain uses TRBV29-1 and TRBJ2-3; 9 positions agree with TRBD2. CDR3 length: 16 amino acids. Trimming cost V 4 bases and J 0 bases; bases outside gene matches: 8. The germline V gene encodes CDR1 SQVTM and CDR2 ANQGSEA. CDR3 DNA: TGCAGCGTTGGGCGACTCGCGGGAGGGAGCACAGATACGCAGTATTTT. It translates to CSVGRLAGGSTDTQYF.

This chain joins TRBV5-1 and TRBJ1-2; D is unclear. Between the trimmed V and J ends, which lost 0 bases and 4 bases, there was a span of 10 bases. Germline assignment: CDR1 SGHRS and CDR2 YFSETQ. The CDR3 covers 14 residues. The CDR3: CASSLDPGAYGYTF. CDR3 in DNA: TGCGCCAGCAGCTTGGATCCAGGTGCCTATGGCTACACCTTC.

The genes are TRBV7-3 and TRBJ2-1; 8 nucleotides agree with TRBD2. Looked up from germline, CDR1 is SGHTA and CDR2 is FQGTGA. Trimming cost V 2 bases and J 9 bases; bases outside gene matches: 9. The CDR3 contains 15 residues. Written as DNA, the CDR3 is TGTGCCAGCAGCTTAGGGCTAGCGGGTTATGGTGAGCAGTTCTTC. This translates into CASSLGLAGYGEQFF.

The chain couples TRBV20-1 to TRBJ2-7; TRBD1 matches at 8 bases. The CDR3 contains 15 residues. Trimming at V came to 0 bases and at J to 1 base, leaving 5 bases not matched to a gene. Per germline, CDR1 DFQATT and CDR2 SNEGSKA (reference sequence). The CDR3 is CSAREPGQASYEQYF. The CDR3 bases are TGCAGTGCTAGAGAACCGGGACAGGCTTCCTACGAGCAGTACTTC.

The chain combines TRBV20-1 with TRBJ1-2; no definite D call. The V end lost 6 bases, the J end lost 7 bases, and 9 bases lay between the germline ends. CDR3 length equals 10 residues. Germline-derived CDR1 and CDR2 are DFQATT and SNEGSKA (reference sequence). As DNA, the CDR3 is TGCAGTGCCTCCTTAGGTGGCTACACCTTC. Translation: CSASLGGYTF.

V gene TRBV29-1 combines with J gene TRBJ2-3; D is undetermined. CDR3 length equals 14 residues. V shed 3 bases and J shed 2 bases, with 12 bases lying between them. Germline V gene lookup returns CDR1 SQVTM and CDR2 ANQGSEA. The DNA for the CDR3 is TGCAGCGTTGACTCCGAGGTGCTCACAGATACGCAGTATTTT. As protein: CSVDSEVLTDTQYF.

This clonotype turned up a few times. The V gene is TRBV30, the J gene TRBJ1-2, with D unresolved. The CDR3 consists of 12 residues. V was shortened by 0 bases and J by 2 bases, with 4 bases between the two germline ends. CDR1 is GTSNPN and CDR2 is SVGIG in the germline V gene (reference sequence). CDR3 in amino acids: CAWSVLNYGYTF. The CDR3 coding sequence is TGTGCCTGGAGTGTACTGAACTATGGCTACACCTTC.

This clonotype was recorded a few times. This chain links TRBV7-2 with TRBJ1-2; TRBD1 agrees at 8 bases. V lost 3 bases, J lost 2 bases, and 5 bases stayed unmatched. The germline V gene has CDR1 SGHTA and CDR2 FQGNSA. The CDR3 is 15 residues long. The CDR3 coding sequence is TGTGCCAGCAGCTTGCACCAGGGGGCCAACTATGGCTACACCTTC. Translation: CASSLHQGANYGYTF.

This clonotype has a handful of counts. The chain employs TRBV15 and TRBJ2-1, with 7 bases aligning to TRBD2. Trimming at V came to 5 bases and at J to 9 bases, leaving 13 bases not matched to a gene. The CDR3 is 15 residues long. Germline values: CDR1 LNHNV, CDR2 YYDKDF (reference sequence). The CDR3 spells CATSLRKGGPIEQFF. The CDR3 nucleotides read TGTGCCACCAGCCTCCGGAAGGGAGGGCCTATTGAGCAGTTCTTC.

This rearrangement joins TRBV12-3 or TRBV12-4 to TRBJ2-5, with 10 bases that match TRBD1. CDR3 length equals 15 residues. V was pared by 8 bases and J by 1 base, with 7 bases of the junction left unmatched. This CDR3 is CASGPRDRGQETQYF. CDR3 nucleotides: TGTGCCAGCGGGCCCCGGGACAGGGGCCAAGAGACCCAGTACTTC.

The chain uses TRBV6-5 and TRBJ1-6, with 7 bases aligning to TRBD1. Germline-derived CDR1 and CDR2 are MNHEY and SVGAGI. V gave up 0 bases and J gave up 9 bases; unmatched junction bases: 2. This CDR3 is 14 amino acids long. The CDR3 DNA reads as TGTGCCAGCAGTTACTCGACAGGGAGTTCACCCCTCCACTTT. It encodes CASSYSTGSSPLHF.

This chain links TRBV5-1 with TRBJ2-1; 14 nucleotides line up with TRBD2. The CDR3 covers 18 residues. V lost 3 bases and J lost 8; bases outside the gene matches: 13. CDR1 is SGHRS and CDR2 is YFSETQ in the germline V gene. CDR3 sequence: CASSSLGTSGSLVDEQFF. CDR3 nucleotides: TGCGCCAGCAGCTCCCTGGGGACTAGCGGGAGTTTAGTCGATGAGCAGTTCTTC. Full variable domain (remainder filled in from reference TRBV5-1 and TRBJ2-1): KAGVTQTPRYLIKTRGQQVTLSCSPISGHRSVSWYQQTPGQGLQFLFEYFSETQRNKGNFPGRFSGRQFSNSRSEMNVSTLELGDSALYLCASSSLGTSGSLVDEQFFGPGTRLTVL.

This clonotype has only a few counts. The CDR3 spells CASSEPGFGETQYF. In DNA, the CDR3 is TGTGCCAGCAGTGAACCCGGGTTTGGAGAGACCCAGTACTTC. This chain joins TRBV25-1 and TRBJ2-5, with D hard to call. The CDR3 length is 14 residues. Deletions cut 2 bases from V and 4 bases from J, with 11 bases between. The germline V gene encodes CDR1 MGHDK and CDR2 SYGVNS. The full variable domain, with the rest looked up from reference TRBV25-1 and TRBJ2-5, is EADIYQTPRYLVIGTGKKITLECSQTMGHDKMYWYQQDPGMELHLIHYSYGVNSTEKGDLSSESTVSRIRTEHFPLTLESARPSHTSQYLCASSEPGFGETQYFGPGTRLLVL.